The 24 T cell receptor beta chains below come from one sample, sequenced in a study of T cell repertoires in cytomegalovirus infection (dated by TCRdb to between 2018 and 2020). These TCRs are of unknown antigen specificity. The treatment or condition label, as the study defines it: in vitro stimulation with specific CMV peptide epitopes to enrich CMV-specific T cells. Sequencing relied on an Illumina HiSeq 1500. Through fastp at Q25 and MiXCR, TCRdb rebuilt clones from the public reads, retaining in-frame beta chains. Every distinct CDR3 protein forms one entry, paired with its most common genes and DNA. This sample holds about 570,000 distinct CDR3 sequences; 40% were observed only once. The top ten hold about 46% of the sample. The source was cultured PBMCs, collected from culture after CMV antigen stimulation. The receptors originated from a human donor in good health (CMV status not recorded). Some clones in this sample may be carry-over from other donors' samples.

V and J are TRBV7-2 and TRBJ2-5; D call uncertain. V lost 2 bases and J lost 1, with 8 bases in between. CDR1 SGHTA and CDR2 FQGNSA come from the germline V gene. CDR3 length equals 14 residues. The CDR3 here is CASSLMGIQETQYF. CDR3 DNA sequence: TGTGCCAGCAGCTTAATGGGTATCCAAGAGACCCAGTACTTC.

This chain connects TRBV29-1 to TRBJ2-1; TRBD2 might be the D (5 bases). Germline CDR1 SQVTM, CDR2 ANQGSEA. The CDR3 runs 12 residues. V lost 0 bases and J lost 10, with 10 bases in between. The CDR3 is CSVEDGVWEQFF. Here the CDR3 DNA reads TGCAGCGTTGAAGACGGGGTATGGGAGCAGTTCTTC.

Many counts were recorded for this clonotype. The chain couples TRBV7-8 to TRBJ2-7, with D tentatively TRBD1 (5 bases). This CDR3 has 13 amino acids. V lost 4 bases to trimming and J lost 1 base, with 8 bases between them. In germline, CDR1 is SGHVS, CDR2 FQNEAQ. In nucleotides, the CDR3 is TGTGCCAGCAGCTCAGGGCCTTCCTACGAGCAGTACTTC. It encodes CASSSGPSYEQYF.

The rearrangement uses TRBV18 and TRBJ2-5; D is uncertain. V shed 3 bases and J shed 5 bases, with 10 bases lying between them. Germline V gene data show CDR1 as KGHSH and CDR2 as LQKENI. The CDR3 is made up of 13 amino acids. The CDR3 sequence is CASSPVNTETQYF. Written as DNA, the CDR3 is TGTGCCAGCTCACCCGTCAATACGGAGACCCAGTACTTC. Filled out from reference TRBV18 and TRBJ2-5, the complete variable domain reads NAGVMQNPRHLVRRRGQEARLRCSPMKGHSHVYWYRQLPEEGLKFMVYLQKENIIDESGMPKERFSAEFPKEGPSILRIQQVVRGDSAAYFCASSPVNTETQYFGPGTRLLVL.

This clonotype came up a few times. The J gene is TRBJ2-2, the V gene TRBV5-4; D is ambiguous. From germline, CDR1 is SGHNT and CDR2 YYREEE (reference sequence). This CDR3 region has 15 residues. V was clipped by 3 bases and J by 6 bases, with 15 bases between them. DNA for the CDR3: TGTGCCAGCAGCTCGCAAGGATGGGCCCCCGGGGAGCTGTTTTTT. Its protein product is CASSSQGWAPGELFF.

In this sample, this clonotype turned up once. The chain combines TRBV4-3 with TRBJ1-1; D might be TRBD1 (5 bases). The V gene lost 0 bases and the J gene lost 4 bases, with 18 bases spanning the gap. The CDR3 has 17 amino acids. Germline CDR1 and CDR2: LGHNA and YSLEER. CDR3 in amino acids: CASSQDPISVGGTEAFF. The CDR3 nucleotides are TGCGCCAGCAGCCAAGACCCCATATCGGTCGGGGGCACTGAAGCTTTCTTT.

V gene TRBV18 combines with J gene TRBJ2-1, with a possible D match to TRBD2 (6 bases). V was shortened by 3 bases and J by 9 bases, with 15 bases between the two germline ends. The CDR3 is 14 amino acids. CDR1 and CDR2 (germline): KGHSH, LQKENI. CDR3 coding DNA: TGTGCCAGCTCACCGGGACTCGCGATGGTTGAGCAGTTCTTC. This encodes CASSPGLAMVEQFF.

The CDR3 DNA reads TGTGCCAGTATCAAAACTAGCGGGAGCTCCTACAATGAGCAGTTCTTC. It is translated as CASIKTSGSSYNEQFF. The rearrangement links TRBV19 to TRBJ2-1, with TRBD2 matching over 11 bases. CDR3 length: 16 amino acids. Trimming took 7 bases from V and 0 from J; bases not matched to a gene: 5. The germline V gene has CDR1 LNHDA and CDR2 SQIVND (reference sequence).

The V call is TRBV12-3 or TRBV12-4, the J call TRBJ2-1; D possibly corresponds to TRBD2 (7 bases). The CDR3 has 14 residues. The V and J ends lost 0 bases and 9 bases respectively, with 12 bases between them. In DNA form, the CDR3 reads TGTGCCAGCAGTTTAGCGGGGGGGCCATTTGAGCAGTTCTTC. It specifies CASSLAGGPFEQFF.

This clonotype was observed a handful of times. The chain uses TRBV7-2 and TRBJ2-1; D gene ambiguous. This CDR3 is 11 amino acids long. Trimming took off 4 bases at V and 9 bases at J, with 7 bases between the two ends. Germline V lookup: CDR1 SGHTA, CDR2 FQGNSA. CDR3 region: CASSSVGEQFF. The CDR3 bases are TGTGCCAGCAGCTCGGTGGGTGAGCAGTTCTTC.

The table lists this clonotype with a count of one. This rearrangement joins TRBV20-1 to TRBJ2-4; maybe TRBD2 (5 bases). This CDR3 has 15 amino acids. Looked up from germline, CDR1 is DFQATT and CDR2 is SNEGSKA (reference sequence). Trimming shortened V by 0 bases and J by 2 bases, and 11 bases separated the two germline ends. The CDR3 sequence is CSARDSRDTKNIQYF. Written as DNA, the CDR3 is TGCAGTGCTAGAGATTCGAGGGATACCAAAAACATTCAGTACTTC.

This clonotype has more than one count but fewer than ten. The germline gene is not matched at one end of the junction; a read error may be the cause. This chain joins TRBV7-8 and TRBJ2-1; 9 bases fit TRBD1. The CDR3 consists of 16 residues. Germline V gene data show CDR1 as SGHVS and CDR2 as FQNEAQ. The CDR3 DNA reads TGTGCTAGCAGCTCGACCGGGACAGGGATTTACAATGAGCAGTTCTTC. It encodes CASSSTGTGIYNEQFF. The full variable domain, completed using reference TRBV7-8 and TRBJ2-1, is GAGVSQSPRYKVAKRGQDVALRCDPISGHVSLFWYQQALGQGPEFLTYFQNEAQLDKSGLPSDRFFAERPEGSVSTLKIQRTQQEDSAVYLCASSSTGTGIYNEQFFGPGTRLTVL.

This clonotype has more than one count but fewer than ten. The CDR3 region is CASSLIGQGVGLYGYTF. For the CDR3, the DNA is TGTGCCAGCAGCTTAATCGGACAGGGGGTCGGATTGTATGGCTACACCTTC. V and J are TRBV7-9 and TRBJ1-2, with 10 positions matching TRBD1. With 2 bases clipped from V and 5 bases from J, the junction kept 11 bases outside the gene matches. The CDR3 totals 17 residues. From germline, CDR1 is SEHNR and CDR2 FQNEAQ (reference sequence).

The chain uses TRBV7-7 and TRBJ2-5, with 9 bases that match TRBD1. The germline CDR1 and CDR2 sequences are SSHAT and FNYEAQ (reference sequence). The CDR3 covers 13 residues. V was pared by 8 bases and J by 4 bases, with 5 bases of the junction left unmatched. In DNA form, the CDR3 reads TGTGCCAGCGGAAAGGACAGGGGAGAGACCCAGTACTTC. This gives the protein CASGKDRGETQYF.

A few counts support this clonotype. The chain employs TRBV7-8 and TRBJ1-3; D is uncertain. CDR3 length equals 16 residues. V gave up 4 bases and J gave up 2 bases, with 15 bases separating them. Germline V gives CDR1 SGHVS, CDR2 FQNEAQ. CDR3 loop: CASSWEGRKAGNTIYF. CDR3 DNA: TGTGCCAGCAGCTGGGAGGGTCGGAAGGCTGGAAACACCATATATTTT.

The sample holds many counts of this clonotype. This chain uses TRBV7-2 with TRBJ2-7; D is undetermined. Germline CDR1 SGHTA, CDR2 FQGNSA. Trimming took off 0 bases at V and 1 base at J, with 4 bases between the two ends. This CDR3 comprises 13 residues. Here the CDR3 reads CASSLAYSYEQYF. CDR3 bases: TGTGCCAGCAGCTTAGCCTATTCCTACGAGCAGTACTTC.

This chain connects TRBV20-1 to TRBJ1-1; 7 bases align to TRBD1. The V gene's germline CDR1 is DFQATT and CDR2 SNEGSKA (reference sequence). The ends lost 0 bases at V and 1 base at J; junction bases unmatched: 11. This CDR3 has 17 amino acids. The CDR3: CSARDRKAGTENTEAFF. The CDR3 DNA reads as TGCAGTGCTAGAGACCGTAAGGCCGGGACAGAGAACACTGAAGCTTTCTTT.

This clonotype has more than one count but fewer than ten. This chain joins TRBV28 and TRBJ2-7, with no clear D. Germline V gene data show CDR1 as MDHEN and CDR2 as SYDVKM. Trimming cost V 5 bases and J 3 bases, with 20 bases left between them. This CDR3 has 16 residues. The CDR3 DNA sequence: TGTGCCAGCAGTAACGGACCGTTAAGAGGACGCTACGAGCAGTACTTC. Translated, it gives CASSNGPLRGRYEQYF.

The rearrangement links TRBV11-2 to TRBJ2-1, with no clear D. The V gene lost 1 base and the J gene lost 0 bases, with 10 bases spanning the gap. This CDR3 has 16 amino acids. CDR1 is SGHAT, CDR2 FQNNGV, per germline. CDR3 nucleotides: TGTGCCAGCAGCTTAGGACTTCTTAGCTCCTACAATGAGCAGTTCTTC. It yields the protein CASSLGLLSSYNEQFF.

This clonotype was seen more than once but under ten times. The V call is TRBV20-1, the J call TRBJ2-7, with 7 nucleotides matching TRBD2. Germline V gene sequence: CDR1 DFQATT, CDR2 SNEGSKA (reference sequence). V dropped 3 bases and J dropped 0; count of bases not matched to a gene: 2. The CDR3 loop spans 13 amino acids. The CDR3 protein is CSARGGYSYEQYF. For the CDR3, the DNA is TGCAGTGCTAGGGGGGGGTACTCCTACGAGCAGTACTTC.

In DNA form, the CDR3 reads TGTGCCAGCAGCATCGCTAGCGTAACCTACAATGAGCAGTTCTTC. Amino acids: CASSIASVTYNEQFF. V gene TRBV7-2 combines with J gene TRBJ2-1, with D tentatively TRBD2 (6 bases). The V gene lost 5 bases and the J gene lost 2 bases, with 13 bases spanning the gap. Germline CDR1 and CDR2: SGHTA and FQGNSA. The CDR3 spans 15 residues.

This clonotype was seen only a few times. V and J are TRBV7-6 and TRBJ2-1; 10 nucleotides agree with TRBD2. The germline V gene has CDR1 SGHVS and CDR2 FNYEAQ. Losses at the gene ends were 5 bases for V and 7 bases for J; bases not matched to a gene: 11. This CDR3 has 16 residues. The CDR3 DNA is TGTGCCAGCAGCCCCCCGGGACTAGCGTTGACTAATGAGCAGTTCTTC. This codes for CASSPPGLALTNEQFF.

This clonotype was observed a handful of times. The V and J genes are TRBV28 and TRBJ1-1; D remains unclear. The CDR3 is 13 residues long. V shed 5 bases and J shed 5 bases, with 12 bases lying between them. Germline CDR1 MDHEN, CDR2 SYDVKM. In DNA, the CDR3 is TGTGCCAGCAGTATGGACCCGGGTACTGAAGCTTTCTTT. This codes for CASSMDPGTEAFF.

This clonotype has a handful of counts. The CDR3 spells CASTGQMDGELFF. CDR3 coding DNA: TGTGCCAGCACAGGGCAGATGGACGGGGAGCTGTTTTTT. The chain combines TRBV7-2 with TRBJ2-2, with TRBD1 as a possible D gene (5 bases). With 7 bases removed from V and 7 bases from J, the gap between germline ends came to 13 bases. The CDR3 covers 13 residues. The germline V gene encodes CDR1 SGHTA and CDR2 FQGNSA.